A selection of T cell receptor beta chains follows, all from one sample in a study of siplizumab effects on memory and regulatory T cells. The table came from immunoSEQ multiplex PCR; TCRdb's copy has only in-frame clones and leaves some out. The table lists about 85,000 clones, 95% of them singletons, with about a fifth in the top ten. Input material: CD8+ T cells sorted from blood. These receptors all stem from a human donor in good health. Both conserved end residues are part of each CDR3. The D gene is left open where the match is weak. Clone size is shown for a subset of rows, as once, few, many or a class of expanded clone.

length | size | D | J | V | DNA | CDR3
15 | - | TRBD2 | TRBJ2-7 | TRBV4-1 | TGCGCCAGCAGCCCGGGACTAGCGGCAGACTACGAGCAGTACTTC | CASSPGLAADYEQYF
18 | - | TRBD1 | TRBJ2-7 | TRBV7-9 | TGTGCCAGCAGCACCTCCGGGACAGGGGACGAATCCATCTACGAGCAGTACTTC | CASSTSGTGDESIYEQYF
16 | - | TRBD1 | TRBJ2-7 | TRBV7-9 | TGTGCCAGCAGCGGAGGGGGACAGGGTAGCTCCTACGAGCAGTACTTC | CASSGGGQGSSYEQYF
17 | - | TRBD1 | TRBJ2-2 | TRBV19 | TGTGCCAGTAGTATAAGCCATGACAGGGGAAAAGCCGGGGAGCTGTTTTTT | CASSISHDRGKAGELFF
12 | - | - | TRBJ2-7 | TRBV7-9 | TGTGCCAGCAGCCCGTTAGCTGGCGAGCAGTACTTC | CASSPLAGEQYF
15 | - | - | TRBJ1-3 | TRBV6-5 | TGTGCCAGCAGGATTGACGGCGCCTCTGGAAACACCATATATTTT | CASRIDGASGNTIYF
15 | once | - | TRBJ1-1 | TRBV27 | TGTGCCAGCAGGCGGGGGGGCCGTGATAACACTGAAGCTTTCTTT | CASRRGGRDNTEAFF
17 | few | TRBD1 | TRBJ1-3 | TRBV5-4 | TGTGCCAGCAGCTCCAGGGGACAGGGGGCCCTTCGAAACACCATATATTTT | CASSSRGQGALRNTIYF
13 | - | TRBD1 | TRBJ2-1 | TRBV15 | TGTGCCACCAGCAGGACAGGGGGGAATGAGCAGTTCTTC | CATSRTGGNEQFF
15 | once | - | TRBJ1-2 | TRBV21-1 | TGTGCCAGCAGCAAGTGTGCCGACTCAGGTAGTGGCTACACCTTC | CASSKCADSGSGYTF
13 | - | - | TRBJ2-5 | TRBV27 | TGTGCCAGCAGTTTATCGTGGGAAGCGGCCCAGTACTTC | CASSLSWEAAQYF
15 | - | TRBD1 | TRBJ2-7 | TRBV4-1 | TGCGCCAGCAGCCAAGAAAGGACAGGGCGCTACGAGCAGTACTTC | CASSQERTGRYEQYF
16 | - | TRBD2 | TRBJ2-3 | TRBV4-2 | TGTGCCAGCAGCTTCACACTAGCGGGAGAGGCAGATACGCAGTATTTT | CASSFTLAGEADTQYF
13 | - | - | TRBJ2-3 | TRBV14 | TGTGCCAGCAGCCAAATTAGCGCCGATACGCAGTATTTT | CASSQISADTQYF
15 | once | - | TRBJ1-1 | TRBV5-1 | TGCGCCAGCAGCCCTTGGCCGGATGGGGCGTATGAAGCTTTCTTT | CASSPWPDGAYEAFF
16 | - | TRBD1 | TRBJ2-2 | TRBV25-1 | TGTGCCAGCAGTGAATTGGGACAGGGGGTAGACGGGGAGCTGTTTTTT | CASSELGQGVDGELFF
16 | - | TRBD1 | TRBJ1-4 | TRBV5-6 | TGTGCCAGCAGCTTGGGAACACAGGGGGTCTTGGAAAAACTGTTTTTT | CASSLGTQGVLEKLFF
13 | - | - | TRBJ1-1 | TRBV27 | TGTGCCAGCAGTTTGGGCTGGGCCACTGAAGCTTTCTTT | CASSLGWATEAFF